The TCR beta chain described here comes from a study of blood T cell repertoires in COVID-19 (dated by TCRdb to the early 2020s). In the study overall: Samples covering the acute and convalescent phases of COVID-19 were provided by collaborators in the United States, Italy and Spain. The material from the prospective study consisted of cDNA or gDNA derived from T cells, B-cell-depleted T cells, or PBMCs. The dataset comprised deeply sampled blood TCRbeta repertoires from subjects exposed to, actively infected with, or recovered from COVID-19. The repertoires were released in a freely available public database meant as a resource for research on the immune response to SARS-CoV-2. Samples were obtained from the ongoing ImmuneRACE study (first 160 participants) and from 1,000 to 1,500 subjects provided by 6 global collaborators. Nearly every sample came with metadata listing a de-identified subject ID, COVID-19 status, age in years and sex. HLA class I and class II types, where available, came from metadata supplied by the sample provider rather than from assay-based typing.

Beyond this particular receptor, the publication reports: The amount of clinical and demographic metadata varied by source and participant and was provided uncurated.

CDR1 and CDR2, per the germline V gene (reference sequence), are MNHEY and SMNVEV. Reading from cysteine to phenylalanine, the CDR3 counts 18 amino acids. Kept here is only the CDR3 DNA, which spans 54 bases and is read in frame from base 1. V is reduced by 5 bases and J by 0 bases, leaving a spacing of 20 bases between them. Each collaborating institution followed its own protocols to collect whole blood in K2EDTA tubes. For TCRbeta analysis, collaborator samples were shipped as frozen whole blood, as isolated PBMCs, or as DNA extracted from either sample type. Concerning this clone: This receptor's antigen is unknown. Base quality data are lacking; no much larger clone is found one base away.

TCRbeta CDR3 regions were amplified from genomic DNA by means of the immunoSEQ Assay, a bias-controlled multiplex PCR. Processing in the source paper ran as follows. The number of nucleated cells in each sample was estimated by amplification of reference gene primers within the assay. Sequence reads were collapsed and filtered to measure the absolute abundance of every unique TCRbeta CDR3 rearrangement. For each sample, productive Simpson clonality was calculated as the square root of Simpson's diversity index over productive rearrangements. TCRdb limited this immuneACCESS table to in-frame rearrangements with V and J called. A share of clones is missing; checked studies link under half to unresolved V genes, and the rest is unexplained. The V and J calls and the clone size are those of that table, but D and trimming were determined from the DNA. The sample records 130,000 to 150,000 clones, over 75% of which are singletons. The biggest ten clones account for 1.7% of the sample.

What was sequenced was peripheral blood. Recombination linked TRBV27 to TRBJ2-1, and possibly TRBD1, on 6 matching bases. This receptor was identified in a woman aged 45 to 65 with acute or convalescent COVID-19. In nucleotides, the sequence is TGTGCCAGCAGTCCAACCCTCCAGGGGCCGAGCTCCTACAATGAGCAGTTCTTC. This yields the protein CASSPTLQGPSSYNEQFF.